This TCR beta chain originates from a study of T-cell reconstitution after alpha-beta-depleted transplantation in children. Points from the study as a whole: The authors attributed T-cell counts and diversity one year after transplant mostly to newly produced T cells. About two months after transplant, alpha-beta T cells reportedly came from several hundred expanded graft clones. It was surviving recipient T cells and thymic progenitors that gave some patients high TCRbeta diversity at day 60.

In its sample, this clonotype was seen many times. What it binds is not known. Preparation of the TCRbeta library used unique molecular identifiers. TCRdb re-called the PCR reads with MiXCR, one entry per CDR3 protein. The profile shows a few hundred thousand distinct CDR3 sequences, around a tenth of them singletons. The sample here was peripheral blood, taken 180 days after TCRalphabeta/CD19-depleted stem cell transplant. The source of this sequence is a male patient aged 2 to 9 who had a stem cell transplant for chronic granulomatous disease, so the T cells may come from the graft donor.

The CDR3 DNA reads TGTGCCAGCAGTGGGATGTTTCCTCCAGTAGCGGGAATCTACGAGCAGTACTTC. Its translation is CASSGMFPPVAGIYEQYF. The J gene is TRBJ2-7, the V gene TRBV6-2 or TRBV6-3, with 8 bases fitting TRBD2. The CDR3 spans 18 residues. Per the germline V gene, CDR1 is MNHEY and CDR2 is SVGEGT. The V and J ends lost 5 bases and 3 bases, in that order; junction bases with no gene match: 18.